This T cell receptor beta chain was recovered during a study of T cell changes during pregnancy in multiple sclerosis. Assay used: immunoSEQ multiplex PCR; TCRdb lists only in-frame clones, some missing. The table shows some 60,000 clones, with roughly 90% occurring only once. This clonotype was obtained from a female donor in good health, enrolled as a control in a pregnancy study. The specimen comprised peripheral blood, sampled in the second trimester of pregnancy.

For the CDR3, the DNA is TGTGCCTGGGGGGGGGTCAGCTCTACCGGGGAGCTGTTTTTT. Amino acid sequence: CAWGGVSSTGELFF. The J gene is TRBJ2-2, the V gene TRBV30, with TRBD2 identical over 7 bases. The CDR3 runs 14 residues. Trimming cost V 5 bases and J 5 bases; bases outside gene matches: 8. Germline V lookup: CDR1 GTSNPN, CDR2 SVGIG (reference sequence).